The 17 T cell receptor beta chains below were found in one sample sequenced in a study of OX40 agonist ivuxolimab in advanced cancers. Sequencing used immunoSEQ multiplex PCR; TCRdb keeps in-frame clones, though not all of them. The sample lists around 31,000 clones, roughly nine tenths seen once, with approximately 40% in the top ten. This sample comprised CD4+ or CD8+ T cells sorted from blood, obtained in a trial of the OX40 agonist ivuxolimab. The receptors come from an adult with an advanced solid tumor such as melanoma, head and neck, liver or kidney cancer.

This clone was counted once. This chain uses TRBV29-1 with TRBJ2-2; D is uncertain. This CDR3 is 12 amino acids long. Germline lookup yields CDR1 SQVTM and CDR2 ANQGSEA. V lost 6 bases, J lost 4 bases, and 9 bases lay in between. CDR3: CSVRWLTGELFF. Here the CDR3 DNA reads TGCAGCGTCAGATGGCTCACCGGGGAGCTGTTTTTT.

The chain combines TRBV4-2 with TRBJ2-1; no clear D. Looked up from germline, CDR1 is LGHNA and CDR2 is YNFKEQ. The CDR3 contains 16 residues. The V and J ends lost 1 base and 4 bases respectively, with 14 bases between them. CDR3 coding DNA: TGTGCCAGCAGCCAAGTCTTGGCTAGTGATTACAATGAGCAGTTCTTC. Translation: CASSQVLASDYNEQFF.

This chain joins TRBV27 and TRBJ2-7; 9 bases match TRBD2. The length of the CDR3 is 14 residues. Germline trimming cut 3 bases from V and 2 bases from J; bases unmatched to any gene: 2. CDR1 MNHEY and CDR2 SMNVEV come from the germline V gene (reference sequence). This CDR3 reads CASSLSSGTYEQYF. CDR3 bases: TGTGCCAGCAGTTTGTCTAGCGGGACCTACGAGCAGTACTTC.

The chain joins TRBV9 to TRBJ1-5, with no clear D. With 0 bases removed from V and 0 bases from J, the gap between germline ends came to 4 bases. Germline V gives CDR1 SGDLS, CDR2 YYNGEE. The length of the CDR3 is 14 residues. In DNA form, the CDR3 reads TGTGCCAGCAGCGTAGGAGTTAGCAATCAGCCCCAGCATTTT. Protein product: CASSVGVSNQPQHF.

This chain joins TRBV27 and TRBJ1-5; maybe TRBD1 (6 bases). Germline CDR1 MNHEY, CDR2 SMNVEV (reference sequence). The CDR3 is made up of 13 amino acids. The V gene lost 4 bases and the J gene lost 7 bases, with 11 bases spanning the gap. CDR3 in DNA: TGTGCCAGCAGTTCAGGGGCGGGACAGCCCCAGCATTTT. Translation: CASSSGAGQPQHF.

The chain combines TRBV10-1 with TRBJ1-3, with a weak D call TRBD1 (5 bases). Trimming took 4 bases from V and 0 from J, leaving 13 bases between them. From germline, CDR1 is WNHNN and CDR2 SYGVQD (reference sequence). This CDR3 has 16 amino acids. The CDR3 loop reads CASSGGTQDSGNTIYF. The DNA of the CDR3 is TGCGCCAGCAGTGGAGGTACACAGGACTCTGGAAACACCATATATTTT.

The gene calls are TRBV2 and TRBJ1-2; D is ambiguous. V lost 4 bases and J lost 3, with 15 bases in between. Germline V gives CDR1 SNHLY, CDR2 FYNNEI. The length of the CDR3 is 15 residues. The CDR3 protein is CASSGLADADYGYTF. For the CDR3, the DNA is TGTGCCAGCAGTGGGCTAGCGGACGCCGACTATGGCTACACCTTC. The entire variable domain, with the rest obtained from reference TRBV2 and TRBJ1-2, is as follows: EPEVTQTPSHQVTQMGQEVILRCVPISNHLYFYWYRQILGQKVEFLVSFYNNEISEKSEIFDDQFSVERPDGSNFTLKIRSTKLEDSAMYFCASSGLADADYGYTFGSGTRLTVV.

V and J are TRBV27 and TRBJ2-3; the D gene could be TRBD1 or TRBD2 (5 bases each). This CDR3 is built from 14 residues. In germline, CDR1 is MNHEY, CDR2 SMNVEV (reference sequence). V was shortened by 1 base and J by 2 bases, with 7 bases between the two germline ends. CDR3 amino acids: CASSLWGSTDTQYF. As DNA, the CDR3 is TGTGCCAGCAGTTTATGGGGGTCCACAGATACGCAGTATTTT.

This chain connects TRBV4-1 to TRBJ2-5; D may be TRBD1 or TRBD2 (6 bases each). Trimming shortened V by 8 bases and J by 6 bases, and 16 bases separated the two germline ends. Germline V lookup: CDR1 MGHRA, CDR2 YSYEKL. The CDR3 runs 13 residues. CDR3 DNA: TGCGCCAGCGGGTCGGGGGCCGGTCAGACCCAGTACTTC. Protein: CASGSGAGQTQYF.

This chain links TRBV5-1 with TRBJ2-1; 7 bases match TRBD1. Germline-derived CDR1 and CDR2 are SGHRS and YFSETQ. The ends lost 6 bases at V and 0 bases at J; junction bases unmatched: 3. CDR3 length: 14 amino acids. DNA for the CDR3: TGCGCCAGCATCCCAGGGGGCTCCTACAATGAGCAGTTCTTC. Its protein product is CASIPGGSYNEQFF.

This clone was observed a single time. The genes are TRBV4-1 and TRBJ1-6; D perhaps matches TRBD1 (6 bases). Trimming cost V 5 bases and J 0 bases, with 11 bases left between them. The CDR3 has 16 residues. CDR1 and CDR2 from the germline V gene are MGHRA and YSYEKL. CDR3: CASSKGQNSYNSPLHF. CDR3 DNA sequence: TGCGCCAGCAGCAAAGGACAGAACTCCTATAATTCACCCCTCCACTTT.

V and J are TRBV7-6 and TRBJ2-1; maybe TRBD1 (6 bases). CDR3 length: 16 amino acids. Trimming took 4 bases from V and 2 from J, leaving 15 bases between them. Per the germline V gene, CDR1 is SGHVS and CDR2 is FNYEAQ. The CDR3 protein is CASSSGRGGPYNEQFF. For the CDR3, the DNA is TGTGCCAGCAGCTCGGGCAGGGGTGGACCCTACAATGAGCAGTTCTTC.

The chain couples TRBV4-1 to TRBJ2-4; the D is unclear. The CDR3 length is 14 residues. Germline values: CDR1 MGHRA, CDR2 YSYEKL. V was clipped by 0 bases and J by 8 bases, with 11 bases between them. The chain's CDR3 is CASSQEVDVDIQYF. Here the CDR3 DNA reads TGCGCCAGCAGCCAAGAAGTGGACGTAGACATTCAGTACTTC.

The chain is built from TRBV7-9 and TRBJ1-6; D gene ambiguous. Germline V gene lookup returns CDR1 SEHNR and CDR2 FQNEAQ (reference sequence). This CDR3 has 15 residues. V shed 0 bases and J shed 6 bases, with 9 bases lying between them. In DNA, the CDR3 is TGTGCCAGCAGCTTAGCATACGGATCTAATTCACCCCTCCACTTT. Its protein is CASSLAYGSNSPLHF.

A note on this clone: Other nucleotide sequences from this sample produce the same CDR3. The V and J genes are TRBV18 and TRBJ2-7; 10 bases agree with TRBD1. The CDR3 contains 15 residues. The V and J ends lost 6 bases and 2 bases, in that order; junction bases with no gene match: 7. CDR1 KGHSH and CDR2 LQKENI come from the germline V gene. CDR3 DNA: TGTGCCAGCTCGAATACTGGGACAGGGGCCTACGAGCAGTACTTC. It encodes CASSNTGTGAYEQYF.

The rearrangement joins TRBV11-2 to TRBJ1-5; no definite D call. V was clipped by 1 base and J by 0 bases, with 16 bases between them. This CDR3 is built from 18 residues. The germline V gene encodes CDR1 SGHAT and CDR2 FQNNGV. CDR3 nucleotide sequence: TGTGCCAGCAGCTTAGGAGGTTCGGCAGGTTATAGCAATCAGCCCCAGCATTTT. Translation gives CASSLGGSAGYSNQPQHF.

The V and J genes are TRBV12-1 and TRBJ1-1. TRBV12-1 is a known pseudogene. The CDR3 contains 12 residues. The CDR3 region is CASSLLNTEAFF. CDR3 nucleotides: TGTGCCAGCAGCTTATTAAACACTGAAGCTTTCTTT.